This T cell receptor (beta chain) stems from a study of T-cell memory formation after mild COVID-19. Study-level information: TCR clustering was largely donor specific.

TCRdb re-called the 5' RACE reads with MiXCR, one entry per CDR3 protein. This table has around 300,000 distinct CDR3 sequences, just under 20% appearing once. There are 11 residues in the CDR3. The V gene's germline CDR1 is SGDLS and CDR2 YYNGEE. V was pared by 3 bases and J by 1 base, with 2 bases between. Sequencing used PBMCs or a T cell subset sorted from them (not recorded which). The rearrangement links TRBV9 to TRBJ2-7; D uncertain. The TCR sequence derives from a young man who had mild COVID-19 (a few samples of this study predate the infection). Cell type and time point are not known. Here the CDR3 DNA reads TGTGCCAGCAGCGCATCCTACGAGCAGTACTTC. Amino acid sequence: CASSASYEQYF.